The entry that follows covers one T cell receptor (beta chain) sequence. CDR3 size: 14 residues. In germline, CDR1 is MGHDK, CDR2 SYGVNS. Trimming took 1 base from V and 0 from J, leaving 6 bases between them. The entry originates in a study of blood T cell repertoires in COVID-19. Study details: Some COVID-19 samples were acute and others convalescent; all came from the United States, Italy and Spain. Nucleic acid was either cDNA or gDNA, and it came from T cells, B-cell-depleted T cells, or PBMCs.

As originally analysed: Nucleated cell counts were estimated from reference gene primer amplification. Clones were sequenced by immunoSEQ multiplex PCR, and TCRdb holds only the in-frame ones, with some missing. V and J calls and clone size are copied from that table; D and trimming were computed from the DNA. This table has more than 25,000 clones, less than 90% appearing once. Material for sequencing was peripheral blood. The TCR sequence derives from a human donor with active COVID-19. The donor label of this sample is uncertain. The chain carries TRBV25-1 and TRBJ1-2; tentative D call: TRBD1 (5 bases). CDR3 protein: CASSEWGANYGYTF. The DNA for the CDR3 is TGTGCCAGCAGTGAATGGGGGGCTAACTATGGCTACACCTTC.